The 25 T cell receptor beta chains given below trace back to one sample, sequenced in a study of human T cells and chemical hapten exposure. Time point denoted: pre-sensitization, week 0. The treatment is: therapeutic diphenylcyclopropenone sensitization with weekly scalp DPC. TCRdb independently ran MiXCR on the RACE reads; one entry per CDR3 protein. The table shows approximately 370,000 distinct CDR3 sequences, with 5% to 6.5% occurring only once. Here the sequenced sample was whole blood, taken in connection with sensitization to the hapten diphenylcyclopropenone (DPC). The receptors originated from a woman aged 18 to 35 with alopecia areata. Some clones in this sample may be carry-over from other donors' samples.

The sample holds a few counts of this clonotype. The V gene is TRBV5-6, the J gene TRBJ2-4; no clear D gene. Germline V CDR1 and CDR2: SGHDT, YYEEEE. V dropped 0 bases and J dropped 0 bases, with 4 bases sitting between them. The CDR3 totals 14 residues. The CDR3 nucleotides read TGTGCCAGCAGCTTGGAACTAGCCAAAAACATTCAGTACTTC. Translating gives CASSLELAKNIQYF.

The V and J genes are TRBV6-5 and TRBJ1-5, with D possibly TRBD1 on 6 matching bases. The germline V gene has CDR1 MNHEY and CDR2 SVGAGI. Trimming pared 5 bases from V and 4 bases from J, leaving 15 bases between. The CDR3 runs to 15 residues. The CDR3 is CASSRTGLGNQPQHF. The CDR3 coding sequence is TGTGCCAGCAGTAGAACAGGGCTGGGGAATCAGCCCCAGCATTTT.

This clonotype occurred a few times. The CDR3 region is CASSQDLLAGGDVTDTQYF. Here the CDR3 DNA reads TGCGCCAGCAGCCAAGATCTACTAGCGGGGGGGGATGTTACAGATACGCAGTATTTT. The chain recombines TRBV4-3 with TRBJ2-3; 13 bases map to TRBD2. The CDR3 is made up of 19 amino acids. With V trimmed by 0 bases and J by 3 bases, 9 bases remained unmatched. Per germline, CDR1 LGHNA and CDR2 YSLEER.

The chain uses TRBV6-6 and TRBJ2-1; the match to TRBD1 covers 8 bases. The CDR3 is 16 residues long. Germline trimming cut 5 bases from V and 0 bases from J; bases unmatched to any gene: 6. Per germline, CDR1 MNHNY and CDR2 SVGAGI (reference sequence). The CDR3 protein is CASSIRQGSSYNEQFF. CDR3 in DNA: TGTGCCAGCAGTATACGACAGGGGAGCTCCTACAATGAGCAGTTCTTC.

This clonotype was counted ten times or more. The V gene is TRBV25-1, the J gene TRBJ2-7, with D possibly TRBD2 on 5 matching bases. Trimming removed 4 bases at V and 2 bases at J, with 12 bases between. This CDR3 is built from 14 residues. Germline CDR1 reads MGHDK; CDR2 reads SYGVNS. The CDR3 sequence is CASSGPPGTYEQYF. The CDR3 DNA reads TGTGCCAGCAGTGGTCCTCCCGGGACCTACGAGCAGTACTTC.

With respect to this clonotype: This may stem from a read error, because a much larger clone lies one nucleotide away. The CDR3 DNA follows: TGTGCCAGCAGCTTAGGACCCAGCCACTACGAGCAGTACTTC. It encodes CASSLGPSHYEQYF. This rearrangement joins TRBV11-2 to TRBJ2-7; D is unclear. Germline CDR1 SGHAT, CDR2 FQNNGV. V lost 1 base and J 3 bases, leaving 10 bases between the germline ends. The CDR3 sequence is 14 residues long.

This clonotype has a count of ten or more. J is TRBJ1-2 and V is TRBV19; no clear D gene. V lost 6 bases and J lost 0, with 8 bases in between. Germline assignment: CDR1 LNHDA and CDR2 SQIVND (reference sequence). The CDR3 is made up of 13 amino acids. The CDR3 DNA reads TGTGCCAGTAGCGACCTGACTAACTATGGCTACACCTTC. Translating gives CASSDLTNYGYTF.

This clonotype was counted at least ten times. The chain joins TRBV20-1 to TRBJ2-7; D tentatively fits TRBD1 or TRBD2 (6 bases each). This CDR3 has 13 residues. Trimming removed 0 bases from V and 4 bases from J, with 10 bases in between. The germline gives CDR1 DFQATT, CDR2 SNEGSKA (reference sequence). The CDR3 here is CSAREGGKYEQYF. The CDR3 nucleotides are TGCAGTGCTAGAGAGGGGGGCAAGTACGAGCAGTACTTC.

This clonotype was counted between two and nine times. V and J are TRBV7-9 and TRBJ2-3; D is perhaps TRBD1 or TRBD2 (6 bases each). The CDR3 is 14 amino acids. From germline, CDR1 is SEHNR and CDR2 FQNEAQ (reference sequence). Trimming removed 6 bases at V and 4 bases at J, with 14 bases between. CDR3 residues: CASSPGGGPDTQYF. The DNA of the CDR3 is TGTGCCAGCAGTCCCGGGGGCGGGCCAGATACGCAGTATTTT.

The J gene is TRBJ1-1, the V gene TRBV6-1; no reliable D call. Germline V gene data show CDR1 as MNHNS and CDR2 as SASEGT. The CDR3 length is 13 residues. Trimming pared 2 bases from V and 5 bases from J, leaving 9 bases between. The CDR3 spells CASSETRWTEAFF. CDR3 DNA: TGTGCCAGCAGTGAAACTAGGTGGACTGAAGCTTTCTTT.

This clonotype was seen many times. The V call is TRBV4-2, the J call TRBJ2-7, with TRBD2 matching over 7 bases. Germline CDR1 LGHNA, CDR2 YNFKEQ. Unmatched junction bases numbered 6, after V lost 0 bases and J lost 1 base. The CDR3 runs 16 residues. The CDR3 reads CASSQDRASGSYEQYF. The CDR3 region has the DNA TGTGCCAGCAGCCAAGATCGGGCTAGCGGTTCCTACGAGCAGTACTTC.

A few counts support this clonotype. The genes are TRBV20-1 and TRBJ2-3, with TRBD1 identical over 7 bases. From germline, CDR1 is DFQATT and CDR2 SNEGSKA (reference sequence). The CDR3 has 16 amino acids. The CDR3 DNA is TGCAGCGTTAGTGTCGGGACAGCTCCAAGCACAGATACGCAGTATTTT. This translates into CSVSVGTAPSTDTQYF.

This clonotype was observed many times. J is TRBJ2-3 and V is TRBV7-9; D is unclear. Germline V lookup: CDR1 SEHNR, CDR2 FQNEAQ (reference sequence). V gave up 5 bases and J gave up 5 bases, with 5 bases separating them. The CDR3 has 11 amino acids. For the CDR3, the DNA is TGTGCCAGCAGCGCAGGAGATACGCAGTATTTT. Protein product: CASSAGDTQYF.

This clonotype has more than one count but fewer than ten. The chain joins TRBV12-3 or TRBV12-4 to TRBJ2-7, with a possible D match to TRBD1 (7 bases). V was clipped by 1 base and J by 6 bases, with 13 bases between them. The CDR3 is 14 amino acids. The DNA of the CDR3 is TGTGCCAGCAGTTTAGGGCAGGGGGGAGGCGAGCAGTACTTC. It yields the protein CASSLGQGGGEQYF.

In this sample, this clonotype turned up many times. The chain couples TRBV20-1 to TRBJ1-1; D gene uncertain. The CDR3 spans 12 residues. Trimming pared 3 bases from V and 7 bases from J, leaving 12 bases between. The germline gives CDR1 DFQATT, CDR2 SNEGSKA (reference sequence). The CDR3 is CSASMRRGEAFF. Here the CDR3 DNA reads TGCAGTGCTAGCATGCGTCGGGGTGAAGCTTTCTTT.

This clonotype occurred many times. This chain joins TRBV7-2 and TRBJ1-2, with 8 bases matching TRBD1. J lost 1 base, V lost 2 bases, and 6 bases had no gene match. CDR3 size: 16 residues. The V gene's germline CDR1 is SGHTA and CDR2 FQGNSA. CDR3 region: CASSLRTGTNNYGYTF. The CDR3 DNA is TGTGCCAGCAGCTTACGGACAGGGACGAATAACTATGGCTACACCTTC.

This clonotype came up a few times. V gene TRBV7-2 combines with J gene TRBJ1-1; D might be TRBD1 (6 bases). V lost 2 bases and J 4 bases, leaving 11 bases between the germline ends. Germline lookup yields CDR1 SGHTA and CDR2 FQGNSA. CDR3 length equals 14 residues. The CDR3 loop is CASSLQGTFTEAFF. As DNA, the CDR3 is TGTGCCAGCAGCTTACAAGGGACATTCACTGAAGCTTTCTTT. Using reference TRBV7-2 and TRBJ1-1 for the parts outside the CDR3, the full variable domain is GAGVSQSPSNKVTEKGKDVELRCDPISGHTALYWYRQSLGQGLEFLIYFQGNSAPDKSGLPSDRFSAERTGGSVSTLTIQRTQQEDSAVYLCASSLQGTFTEAFFGQGTRLTVV.

This clonotype was found many times. The rearrangement links TRBV2 to TRBJ1-1, with TRBD1 as a possible D gene (5 bases). V lost 4 bases and J 7 bases, leaving 16 bases between the germline ends. CDR3 length: 14 residues. CDR1 SNHLY and CDR2 FYNNEI come from the germline V gene. CDR3 protein: CASSALRGGLEAFF. The CDR3 DNA reads TGTGCCAGCAGTGCCTTGAGGGGTGGACTTGAAGCTTTCTTT.

This clonotype was counted only a few times. This chain links TRBV7-2 with TRBJ2-3; perhaps TRBD2 as D (6 bases). This CDR3 is 12 amino acids long. V lost 10 bases, J lost 1 base, and 9 bases lay in between. From germline, CDR1 is SGHTA and CDR2 FQGNSA. The CDR3 region has the DNA TGTGCCACTGGGGAGGGCACAGATACGCAGTATTTT. Translated: CATGEGTDTQYF.

V usage is TRBV4-2 and J usage is TRBJ1-5; D may be TRBD1 (5 bases). The V gene lost 2 bases and the J gene lost 0 bases, with 17 bases spanning the gap. The CDR3 consists of 18 residues. Looked up from germline, CDR1 is LGHNA and CDR2 is YNFKEQ. Here the CDR3 reads CASSQRTPWGYSNQPQHF. In nucleotides, the CDR3 is TGTGCCAGCAGCCAAAGGACACCCTGGGGGTATAGCAATCAGCCCCAGCATTTT.

This clonotype was recorded a few times. The chain links TRBV6-5 to TRBJ1-2; 9 nucleotides align to TRBD1. The CDR3 totals 17 residues. Germline loops: CDR1 MNHEY, CDR2 SVGAGI. V shed 8 bases, J shed 7 bases, and the junction held 20 bases outside the gene matches. The CDR3 sequence: CASQPGRGGQGKSGYTF. The CDR3 DNA is TGTGCCAGCCAACCGGGCCGCGGGGGACAGGGAAAGAGTGGCTACACCTTC.

The sample holds a few counts of this clonotype. V is TRBV6-6 and J is TRBJ2-2, with TRBD1 as a possible D gene (6 bases). This CDR3 spans 13 amino acids. Germline CDR1 and CDR2: MNHNY and SVGAGI (reference sequence). The V end lost 7 bases, the J end lost 5 bases, and 11 bases lay between the germline ends. In nucleotides, the CDR3 is TGTGCCAGCACCGGACAGCTTACCGGGGAGCTGTTTTTT. This codes for CASTGQLTGELFF.

This chain links TRBV6-2 or TRBV6-3 with TRBJ1-5; 12 bases line up with TRBD1. V shed 5 bases, J shed 6 bases, and the junction held 5 bases outside the gene matches. Per germline, CDR1 MNHEY and CDR2 SVGEGT. The CDR3 is made up of 15 amino acids. In DNA, the CDR3 is TGTGCCAGCAGTCGAGGGACAGGGGGCTTTCAGCCCCAGCATTTT. Translated: CASSRGTGGFQPQHF.

This chain joins TRBV7-9 and TRBJ2-7; perhaps D is TRBD1 or TRBD2 (5 bases each). V dropped 1 base and J dropped 5 bases, with 12 bases sitting between them. The CDR3 has 14 amino acids. CDR1 is SEHNR and CDR2 is FQNEAQ in the germline V gene (reference sequence). CDR3 sequence: CASSLGVVGDEQYF. The DNA of the CDR3 is TGTGCCAGCAGCTTAGGAGTCGTGGGGGACGAGCAGTACTTC. Based on the CDR3 plus reference TRBV7-9 and TRBJ2-7, the full variable domain is DTGVSQNPRHKITKRGQNVTFRCDPISEHNRLYWYRQTLGQGPEFLTYFQNEAQLEKSRLLSDRFSAERPKGSFSTLEIQRTEQGDSAMYLCASSLGVVGDEQYFGPGTRLTVT.

This clonotype was counted between two and nine times. The chain links TRBV20-1 to TRBJ1-5, with D unresolved. V lost 2 bases and J 0 bases, leaving 8 bases between the germline ends. The CDR3 runs 14 residues. CDR1 DFQATT and CDR2 SNEGSKA come from the germline V gene (reference sequence). The CDR3 loop is CSARPGDSNQPQHF. The CDR3 nucleotides read TGCAGTGCTAGACCGGGCGATAGCAATCAGCCCCAGCATTTT.